Sequencing of this T cell receptor beta chain was carried out in a study of blood T cells in healthy people across ages. General study points: Naive and antigen-experienced cells could not be conclusively compared, given unsorted PBMCs.

J gave up 1 base and V 11 bases, and 5 bases lay outside the gene matches. The V gene's germline CDR1 is ENHRY and CDR2 SYGVKD. The CDR3 has 13 amino acids. In regard to this clonotype: The antigen is unknown.

Investigators took around 11 milliliters of peripheral blood from every donor. Every sample yielded at least 6.5 million isolated PBMCs. It was with a sample-barcoded 5' primer and a J-beta primer mix that a second PCR of roughly 7 to 12 cycles was run. TCRdb re-called the 5' RACE reads with MiXCR, one entry per CDR3 protein. Among fewer than 2 million distinct CDR3 sequences listed, about two fifths were seen once. The source of this sequence is a human donor in good health. J is TRBJ1-1 and V is TRBV10-3; 9 bases agree with TRBD1. The sequenced material came from blood. CDR3 residues: CAARDRANTEAFF. The DNA for the CDR3 is TGTGCCGCACGGGACAGGGCGAACACTGAAGCTTTCTTT.